The clone carrying this T cell receptor beta chain was detected a few times. Its antigen is unknown. These data are taken from a study of cytomegalovirus exposure and HLA in healthy donors. The study's findings and limits: Three of the chains that were CMV-associated were confirmed in vitro to be specific for CMV antigens. Clonal expansion was found to be greater in HLA-associated TCR beta chains than in equally common others in a later analysis. Earlier analysis looked at TCR beta V segments, and most were productive about 87% or about 30% of the time. Apparent HLA restriction characterized most CMV-associated TCR beta chains in a later analysis.

The PCR contained 60 Vbeta and 13 Jbeta primers. Repertoires were generated with immunoSEQ multiplex PCR, while TCRdb's copy carries only in-frame clones and drops some. This table has about 200,000 clones, roughly an eighth appearing once. Sequenced material: PBMCs. The receptor was derived from a man between 50 and 59 years old in good health and CMV-seropositive.

CDR3 DNA: TGTGCCAGCAGCCCCCGGACAGGGTATGGCTACACCTTC. Encoded protein: CASSPRTGYGYTF. The rearrangement links TRBV7-2 to TRBJ1-2; 8 bases are a match to TRBD1. V lost 5 bases to trimming and J lost 5 bases; unmatched junction nucleotides: 4. CDR3 length: 13 amino acids. CDR1 is SGHTA and CDR2 is FQGNSA in the germline V gene.